One sample yielded the 2 T cell receptor beta chains listed below, sequenced in a study of CD8 T cells in Susac syndrome. The authors reverse transcribed about 0.5 to 1 ug RNA with random hexamers. TCRdb reanalysed the immunoSEQ multiplex PCR reads using MiXCR and keeps one entry per CDR3 protein. The sample consists of roughly 120,000 distinct CDR3 sequences, about 93% of them appearing once. The sequencing sample was made of CD4+ T cells from PBMCs. These TCRs come from a human donor in good health.

The V gene is TRBV7-9, the J gene TRBJ1-4, with D unresolved. CDR3 length: 13 residues. The V end was cut by 6 bases, the J end by 3 bases, with 8 bases between. In germline, CDR1 is SEHNR, CDR2 FQNEAQ (reference sequence). CDR3 nucleotide sequence: TGTGCCAGCAGTCGAACGTCTAATGAAAAACTGTTTTTT. Translating it yields CASSRTSNEKLFF.

CDR3 sequence (DNA): TGCGCCAGCAGCCAAGTTCAGGACGGGGGCTATCAGCCCCAGCATTTT. Translation: CASSQVQDGGYQPQHF. The chain employs TRBV4-1 and TRBJ1-5, with a weak D call TRBD1 (6 bases). V was clipped by 1 base and J by 5 bases, with 15 bases between them. The CDR3 covers 16 residues. Germline-derived CDR1 and CDR2 are MGHRA and YSYEKL.